The TCR beta chain described here comes from a study of neurological immune-mediated disorders. Study-wide findings and caveats: Expanded clones shared no CDR3 amino acid sequences across subjects, suggesting private repertoires in all groups.

In this sample, this clonotype turned up many times. Its antigen is unknown. CDR3 length: 13 residues. Looked up from germline, CDR1 is KGHSH and CDR2 is LQKENI. Trimming removed 5 bases from V and 5 bases from J, with 10 bases in between. MiXCR was run by TCRdb on the 5' RACE reads, yielding one entry per CDR3 protein. The sample has around 70,000 distinct CDR3 sequences; 4.8% are singletons. Unsorted libraries used 2 million PBMCs kept at -80 degrees C. The sample taken for sequencing was PBMCs. The sequence derives from a woman aged 70-85 years with multiple sclerosis. The chain has TRBV18 and TRBJ1-5; D ambiguous. This chain's CDR3 is CASSTVGDQPQHF. The CDR3 DNA sequence: TGTGCCAGCTCAACGGTGGGCGATCAGCCCCAGCATTTT.